The T cell receptor beta chain described here comes from a study of T cell repertoires in cytomegalovirus infection. Whole-study context: Through public TCR beta signatures, both CMV infection and matching HLA type were indicated. Study findings and constraints: CMV carriers with the relevant HLA were identified by cumulative public TCR beta family frequency. HLA-C-restricted CMV-specific TCR beta clonotypes prevailed in the ex vivo response.

This clonotype showed up just a few times. The antigen is not known. TCRdb ran MiXCR on the reads and lists one entry per CDR3 protein. The sample lists under 850,000 distinct CDR3 sequences, roughly 35% occurring once. The sequence was obtained from a human donor in good health (CMV status not recorded). Some clones in this sample may be carry-over from other donors' samples. Sequences were obtained from PBMCs.

CDR3 nucleotides: TGTGCCACCAGTGAAAGGACTAGCGGGAGACTCACAGATACGCAGTATTTT. Translation: CATSERTSGRLTDTQYF. This chain uses TRBV24-1 with TRBJ2-3; the match to TRBD2 covers 13 bases. The CDR3 totals 17 residues. Germline loops: CDR1 KGHDR, CDR2 SFDVKD. The trim removed 4 bases at V and 2 bases at J, leaving 5 bases unmatched.